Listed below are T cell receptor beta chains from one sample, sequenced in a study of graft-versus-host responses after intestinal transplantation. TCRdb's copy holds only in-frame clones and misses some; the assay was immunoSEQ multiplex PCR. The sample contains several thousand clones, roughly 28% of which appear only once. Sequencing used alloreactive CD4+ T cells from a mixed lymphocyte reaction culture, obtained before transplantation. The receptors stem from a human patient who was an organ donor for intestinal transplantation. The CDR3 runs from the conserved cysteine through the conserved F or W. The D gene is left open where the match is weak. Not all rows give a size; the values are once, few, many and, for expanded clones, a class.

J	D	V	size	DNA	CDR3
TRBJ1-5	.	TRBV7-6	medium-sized	TGTGCCAGCAGCTGGGGGCGCAATCAGCCCCAGCATTTT	CASSWGRNQPQHF
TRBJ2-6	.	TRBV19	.	TGTGCCAGTAGTATCTCTGCCGGGGGCATCTCCGGGGCCAACGTCCTGACTTTC	CASSISAGGISGANVLTF
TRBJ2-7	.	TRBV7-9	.	TGTGCCAGCAGCTTACAAGCCTACGAGCAGTACTTC	CASSLQAYEQYF
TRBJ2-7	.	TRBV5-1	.	TGCGCCAGCAGCTTGTTGAGCTCCTACGAGCAGTACTTC	CASSLLSSYEQYF
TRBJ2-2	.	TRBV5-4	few	TGTGCCAGCAGCCGCTTTGGGCTTACCGGGGAGCTGTTTTTT	CASSRFGLTGELFF
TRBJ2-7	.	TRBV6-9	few	TGTGCCAGCACCGTCCGGGTCGCCTACGAGCAGTACTTC	CASTVRVAYEQYF
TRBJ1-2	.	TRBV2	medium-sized	TGTGCCAGCAGGGGACACTATGGCTACACCTTC	CASRGHYGYTF
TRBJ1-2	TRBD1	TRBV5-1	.	TGCGCCAGCAGCACTGACAGGGTTCCCTATGGCTACACCTTC	CASSTDRVPYGYTF
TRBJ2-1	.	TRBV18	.	TGTGCCAGCTCGCAACAGGGAACCCCCTACAGTGAGCAGTTCTTC	CASSQQGTPYSEQFF
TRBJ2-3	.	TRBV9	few	TGTGCCAGCAGCGTAATTCTAGCAGGTTTCACAGATACGCAGTATTTT	CASSVILAGFTDTQYF
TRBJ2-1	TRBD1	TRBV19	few	TGTGCCAGTAGTTTCAGACAGGGGTACAATGAGCAGTTCTTC	CASSFRQGYNEQFF
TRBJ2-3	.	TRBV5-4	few	TGTGCCAGCAGCTTGGGGGGCACAGATACGCAGTATTTT	CASSLGGTDTQYF
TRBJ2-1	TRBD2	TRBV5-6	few	TGTGCCAGCAGCCCGACTAGCGGGAGCTACAATGAGCAGTTCTTC	CASSPTSGSYNEQFF
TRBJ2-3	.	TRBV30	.	TGTGCCTGGAGTGTATTAGCGAGGGGCACAGATACGCAGTATTTT	CAWSVLARGTDTQYF
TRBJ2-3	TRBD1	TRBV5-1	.	TGCGCCAGCAGCTTAGGGGACAGGGCAGATACGCAGTATTTT	CASSLGDRADTQYF
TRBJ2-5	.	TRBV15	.	TGTGCCACCAGCAGAGGGACTGAAGAGACCCAGTACTTC	CATSRGTEETQYF
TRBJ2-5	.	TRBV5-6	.	TGTGCCAGCAGCTTGGGACTAGAAGAGACCCAGTACTTC	CASSLGLEETQYF
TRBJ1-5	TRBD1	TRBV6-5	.	TGTGCCAGCAGTGGACAGGGCAAGGCACATCAGCCCCAGCATTTT	CASSGQGKAHQPQHF
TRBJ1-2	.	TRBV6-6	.	TGTGCCAGCAGTTACTCTGAGTCCTATGGCTACACCTTC	CASSYSESYGYTF
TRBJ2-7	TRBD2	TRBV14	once	TGTGCCAGCAGCCAAGATAGTTATATTCCCGGGACTAGCGGGATCGCATCGGGCCAATACGAGCAGTACTTC	CASSQDSYIPGTSGIASGQYEQYF